These 2 T cell receptor beta chains came from one sample sequenced in a study of response to subunit inactivated influenza vaccine. One entry per CDR3 protein, called by TCRdb with MiXCR from the RT-PCR reads. The repertoire holds roughly 630,000 distinct CDR3 sequences, with 14% as singletons. The material was PBMCs from blood, obtained 14 to 15 days before vaccination. Every receptor here comes from a man in his fifties who received an inactivated influenza vaccine.

Ten or more counts support this clonotype. The chain combines TRBV2 with TRBJ2-5; 7 positions agree with TRBD1. Germline V gives CDR1 SNHLY, CDR2 FYNNEI. This CDR3 region has 14 residues. V lost 7 bases to trimming and J lost 4 bases; unmatched junction nucleotides: 9. The CDR3, as DNA: TGTGCCAGCAACCTCGGGACAGCCCGAGAGACCCAGTACTTC. It yields the protein CASNLGTARETQYF.

Only a few counts were recorded for this clonotype. This chain links TRBV4-3 with TRBJ2-7; 12 positions agree with TRBD1. The CDR3 is 17 amino acids. CDR1 and CDR2 (germline): LGHNA, YSLEER. Trimming cost V 1 base and J 6 bases; bases outside gene matches: 10. The CDR3 DNA sequence: TGCGCCAGCAGCCAAGTTTTTCGGGACAGGGGGCTTCGCGAGCAGTACTTC. As protein: CASSQVFRDRGLREQYF.